The 32 T cell receptor beta chains below all came from one sample that was sequenced in a study of molecular identifiers for immune sequencing clone quantification. One entry per CDR3 protein results from TCRdb running MiXCR on the PCR reads. The sample includes 300,000 to 350,000 distinct CDR3 sequences, 20% to 25% of them seen just once. Material for sequencing was naive CD8+ T cells from blood, with Jurkat cell RNA spiked in. Subset in this sample: FACS-sorted CD8+CD4-CCR7+CD45RA+ naive T cells. The source is a human donor in good health. Some libraries in this study had Jurkat cell RNA spiked in.

A note on this clonotype: A much larger clone lies one base from this, so it may be a read error. J is TRBJ2-7 and V is TRBV7-9; no definite D call. This CDR3 has 14 residues. Germline CDR1 and CDR2: SEHNR and FQNEAQ (reference sequence). The CDR3: CTSSLLGSPYEQYF. DNA of the CDR3: TGTACCAGCAGCTTACTGGGGTCCCCCTACGAGCAGTACTTC.

The chain joins TRBV12-3 or TRBV12-4 to TRBJ2-4; D gene unclear. The CDR3 consists of 14 residues. V was cut by 3 bases and J by 0 bases, with 6 bases left in between. This CDR3 is CASSFGLAKNIQYF. Written as DNA, the CDR3 is TGTGCCAGCAGTTTTGGCCTAGCCAAAAACATTCAGTACTTC.

At least ten counts were recorded for this clonotype. This chain uses TRBV7-9 with TRBJ2-2; 7 bases match TRBD1. The CDR3 has 17 residues. The V gene end was trimmed by 6 bases and the J gene end by 2 bases; junction bases not matched to a gene: 12. The germline V gene encodes CDR1 SEHNR and CDR2 FQNEAQ (reference sequence). Written as DNA, the CDR3 is TGTGCCAGCAGTTCACGTCTGACAGGGATCAACACCGGGGAGCTGTTTTTT. This codes for CASSSRLTGINTGELFF.

This clonotype was counted a single time. This clone may be a read error of a much larger clone one base away. This chain connects TRBV9 to TRBJ2-2; 7 bases align to TRBD1. This CDR3 has 15 amino acids. The germline gives CDR1 SGDLS, CDR2 YYNGEE. CDR3 bases: TGTGTCAGCAGCTTGAGGGACAGTTACACCGGGGAGCTGTTTTTT. This codes for CVSSLRDSYTGELFF.

At least ten counts were recorded for this clonotype. V gene TRBV27 combines with J gene TRBJ2-3; D gene ambiguous. V lost 6 bases to trimming and J lost 4 bases, with 11 bases between them. This CDR3 region has 13 residues. CDR1 is MNHEY and CDR2 is SMNVEV in the germline V gene (reference sequence). The DNA for the CDR3 is TGTGCCAGCAGCCTCCGCGGCCCAGATACGCAGTATTTT. Amino acids: CASSLRGPDTQYF.

This clonotype has a count of ten or more. The chain is built from TRBV20-1 and TRBJ1-2; a weak D match, TRBD1 (6 bases). Germline assignment: CDR1 DFQATT and CDR2 SNEGSKA (reference sequence). The CDR3 loop spans 14 amino acids. V gave up 3 bases and J gave up 3 bases, with 14 bases separating them. CDR3 nucleotide sequence: TGCAGTGCTAGTTCGGAGGGGGGTTACTATGGCTACACCTTC. Amino acid sequence: CSASSEGGYYGYTF.

On this clonotype itself: A much bigger clone sits one base away, suggesting this may be a read error. The V call is TRBV6-2 or TRBV6-3, the J call TRBJ1-1; 7 bases align to TRBD1. Looked up from germline, CDR1 is MNHEY and CDR2 is SVGEGT. J lost 5 bases, V lost 2 bases, and 5 bases had no gene match. This CDR3 is built from 14 residues. The CDR3 nucleotides read TGTGCCAGCAGTTACGCCCAGGGGGGGACTGAAGCTTTCTTT. This codes for CASSYAQGGTEAFF.

This clonotype was counted many times. The CDR3 DNA reads as TGTGCCAGCAGCATGGGGACAGGGGGAGAGCAGTACTTC. Translation: CASSMGTGGEQYF. The chain recombines TRBV7-9 with TRBJ2-7, with TRBD1 matching over 11 bases. J lost 7 bases, V lost 5 bases, and 4 bases had no gene match. The CDR3 has 13 residues. Germline assignment: CDR1 SEHNR and CDR2 FQNEAQ (reference sequence). The full variable domain, in which reference TRBV7-9 and TRBJ2-7 provide the parts outside the CDR3, is DTGVSQNPRHKITKRGQNVTFRCDPISEHNRLYWYRQTLGQGPEFLTYFQNEAQLEKSRLLSDRFSAERPKGSFSTLEIQRTEQGDSAMYLCASSMGTGGEQYFGPGTRLTVT.

The sample holds many counts of this clonotype. V is TRBV30 and J is TRBJ1-5; the D is unclear. This CDR3 is 14 amino acids long. From germline, CDR1 is GTSNPN and CDR2 SVGIG (reference sequence). Trimming stripped 0 bases from V and 0 bases from J, with 6 bases between. In DNA, the CDR3 is TGTGCCTGGAGTGTAGGTATTAGCAATCAGCCCCAGCATTTT. This translates into CAWSVGISNQPQHF.

This clonotype appeared many times. The genes are TRBV5-1 and TRBJ2-7, with D possibly being TRBD1 (6 bases). Between the trimmed V and J ends, which lost 3 bases and 5 bases, there was a span of 15 bases. The CDR3 is 14 residues long. Germline V gene sequence: CDR1 SGHRS, CDR2 YFSETQ. CDR3 residues: CASSWGTGPDEQYF. As DNA, the CDR3 is TGCGCCAGCAGCTGGGGTACAGGGCCCGACGAGCAGTACTTC.

There are many counts of this clonotype. V is TRBV18 and J is TRBJ1-5; perhaps TRBD1 as D (5 bases). The ends were cut back, 3 bases at V and 5 bases at J, with 11 bases in the middle. Germline lookup yields CDR1 KGHSH and CDR2 LQKENI. The CDR3 runs to 14 residues. CDR3 amino acids: CASSPQGSYQPQHF. In DNA form, the CDR3 reads TGTGCCAGCTCACCGCAGGGATCTTATCAGCCCCAGCATTTT. The variable domain in full, completed from reference TRBV18 and TRBJ1-5, reads NAGVMQNPRHLVRRRGQEARLRCSPMKGHSHVYWYRQLPEEGLKFMVYLQKENIIDESGMPKERFSAEFPKEGPSILRIQQVVRGDSAAYFCASSPQGSYQPQHFGDGTRLSIL.

The gene calls are TRBV2 and TRBJ2-1; 9 bases line up with TRBD1. This CDR3 has 15 amino acids. J lost 1 base, V lost 7 bases, and 5 bases had no gene match. CDR1 and CDR2 from the germline V gene are SNHLY and FYNNEI. The CDR3 DNA follows: TGTGCCAGCAACGACAGGGGGGAATCCTACAATGAGCAGTTCTTC. It yields the protein CASNDRGESYNEQFF.

This clonotype was observed at least ten times. CDR3 coding DNA: TGTGCCAGCAGCTTAGAGCGGGACACCGGGGAGCTGTTTTTT. Its translation is CASSLERDTGELFF. The chain links TRBV7-9 to TRBJ2-2; TRBD2 is a possible D gene (6 bases). The CDR3 is 14 residues long. V lost 1 base and J lost 3, with 6 bases in between. Germline V CDR1 and CDR2: SEHNR, FQNEAQ (reference sequence).

As regards this clonotype: Possible read error: a much larger clone is one base away. The chain recombines TRBV29-1 with TRBJ2-3; a weak D match, TRBD1 (6 bases). The CDR3 covers 12 residues. V was trimmed by 6 bases and J by 5 bases, leaving 12 bases between them. Germline assignment: CDR1 SQVTM and CDR2 ANQGSEA. The CDR3: CSVTGHGDTQYF. CDR3 sequence (DNA): TGCAGCGTGACAGGCCATGGAGATACGCAGTATTTT.

V and J are TRBV2 and TRBJ2-7; 7 nucleotides match TRBD1. V shed 9 bases, J shed 2 bases, and the junction held 4 bases outside the gene matches. Per germline, CDR1 SNHLY and CDR2 FYNNEI. The CDR3 is 12 amino acids. Here the CDR3 reads CASTGEPYEQYF. DNA of the CDR3: TGTGCCAGTACAGGGGAACCCTACGAGCAGTACTTC.

A note on this clonotype: Given a much more abundant clone one base away, this may be a read error. This chain uses TRBV7-6 with TRBJ2-5; the D gene could be TRBD1 or TRBD2 (5 bases each). CDR1 and CDR2 (germline): SGHVS, FNYEAQ. There are 15 residues in the CDR3. CDR3 DNA: TGTGCCAGCAGCTTAGATTCGGGACCCAGAGAGGCCCAGTACTTC. Translation gives CASSLDSGPREAQYF.

Concerning this clonotype itself: This sequence may be a read error, since a much larger clone differs from it by one base. The V gene is TRBV7-6, the J gene TRBJ2-2; perhaps TRBD1 as D (5 bases). Per the germline V gene, CDR1 is SGHVS and CDR2 is FNYEAQ. V was pared by 4 bases and J by 2 bases, with 11 bases between. The CDR3 is 15 amino acids. CDR3 in DNA: TGTGCCAGCAGCTCAGGGTCGGGTAACACCGGGGAGCTGTTTTTT. Protein sequence: CASSSGSGNTGELFF.

The V and J genes are TRBV21-1 and TRBJ2-5. TRBV21-1 is assigned pseudogene status. This CDR3 is built from 15 residues. CDR3 loop: CASSKALKSQETQYF. The CDR3 nucleotides read TGTGCCAGCAGCAAAGCGCTTAAGTCACAAGAGACCCAGTACTTC.

Many counts were recorded for this clonotype. The V gene is TRBV29-1, the J gene TRBJ2-3; 7 bases are shared with TRBD2. Germline-derived CDR1 and CDR2 are SQVTM and ANQGSEA. With V trimmed by 0 bases and J by 5 bases, 11 bases remained unmatched. The CDR3 totals 16 residues. This CDR3 is CSVEDGVAGERDTQYF. CDR3 nucleotides: TGCAGCGTTGAAGACGGGGTGGCGGGAGAGAGAGATACGCAGTATTTT.

Of note for this clonotype: This clone may be a read error of a much larger clone one base away. The chain employs TRBV2 and TRBJ1-1, with D possibly TRBD1 on 6 matching bases. Looked up from germline, CDR1 is SNHLY and CDR2 is FYNNEI. The CDR3 loop spans 15 amino acids. CDR3 nucleotide sequence: TGTGCCAGCAGTGAAGCAATAGGGGGGAGGGGTGAAACTTTCTTT. This translates into CASSEAIGGRGETFF.

At least ten counts were recorded for this clonotype. CDR3: CASSRKPSVGETQYF. The CDR3 coding sequence is TGTGCCAGCAGCCGTAAACCCTCAGTAGGGGAGACCCAGTACTTC. This chain links TRBV7-2 with TRBJ2-5; no clear D gene. Germline V CDR1 and CDR2: SGHTA, FQGNSA. This CDR3 contains 15 residues. Trimming removed 5 bases from V and 5 bases from J, with 18 bases in between.

This clonotype was observed a handful of times. A much larger clonotype is one base distant, so this may be a read error. The chain uses TRBV7-9 and TRBJ2-7, with a tentative D call TRBD1 (6 bases). Germline V gene sequence: CDR1 SEHNR, CDR2 FQNEAQ (reference sequence). This CDR3 is built from 14 residues. V lost 7 bases and J lost 5, with 18 bases in between. CDR3 sequence (DNA): TGTGCCAGCAACCGGACCGAGACAGGCCACGAGCAGTACTTC. Translated: CASNRTETGHEQYF.

To note about this clonotype: This may be a read error: a much more frequent sequence differs by one nucleotide. The rearrangement uses TRBV6-1 and TRBJ1-1; a weak D match, TRBD1 (5 bases). The CDR3 runs to 13 residues. Germline loops: CDR1 MNHNS, CDR2 SASEGT. CDR3 in amino acids: CASLRVMNAEAFF. As DNA, the CDR3 is TGTGCCAGCCTCAGGGTTATGAACGCTGAAGCTTTCTTT.

Comment on this clonotype: An end of the junction does not agree with germline; a read error may underlie this. This sequence joins TRBV12-3 or TRBV12-4 and TRBJ1-4, with D unclear. The CDR3 has 13 amino acids. This CDR3 is CASSEEFNGKLFF. The CDR3 DNA reads TGTGCCAGCAGTGAGGAATTTAATGGAAAACTGTTTTTT.

This clonotype showed up many times. The chain is built from TRBV2 and TRBJ2-7; 7 bases agree with TRBD1. V lost 0 bases to trimming and J lost 5 bases; unmatched junction nucleotides: 10. The CDR3 totals 16 residues. Germline values: CDR1 SNHLY, CDR2 FYNNEI. Here the CDR3 DNA reads TGTGCCAGCAGTGAAGCTCCGGGACAGATAAGTCACGAGCAGTACTTC. This encodes CASSEAPGQISHEQYF.

Points on this clonotype: This may be a read error: a much more frequent sequence differs by one nucleotide. This chain uses TRBV4-3 with TRBJ1-5; D remains unclear. Germline loops: CDR1 LGHNA, CDR2 YSLEER. This CDR3 comprises 13 residues. V lost 3 bases, J lost 7 bases, and 10 bases lay in between. The CDR3 region has the DNA TGCGCCAGCAGCCAGATGAGCGGGCAGCCCCAGCATTTT. Protein: CASSQMSGQPQHF.

This clonotype has a count of ten or more. This chain joins TRBV11-2 and TRBJ2-2; no reliable D call. The CDR3 is 8 residues long. Germline V gives CDR1 SGHAT, CDR2 FQNNGV. The CDR3 is CSTGELFF. CDR3 sequence (DNA): TGTTCCACCGGGGAGCTGTTTTTT. Based on the CDR3 plus reference TRBV11-2 and TRBJ2-2, the full variable domain is EAGVAQSPRYKIIEKRQSVAFWCNPISGHATLYWYQQILGQGPKLLIQFQNNGVVDDSQLPKDRFSAERLKGVDSTLKIQPAKLEDSAVYLCSTGELFFGEGSRLTVL.

This clonotype showed up many times. The CDR3 protein is CASSHSLLAGETQYF. The CDR3 DNA reads as TGTGCCAGCAGCCACTCGCTACTAGCGGGGGAGACCCAGTACTTC. The chain carries TRBV7-9 and TRBJ2-5; 10 nucleotides agree with TRBD2. With 5 bases clipped from V and 5 bases from J, the junction kept 8 bases outside the gene matches. CDR1 is SEHNR, CDR2 FQNEAQ, per germline (reference sequence). The CDR3 contains 15 residues.

This clonotype has at least ten counts. The rearrangement links TRBV30 to TRBJ2-2; D gene uncertain. This CDR3 has 11 residues. Germline lookup yields CDR1 GTSNPN and CDR2 SVGIG (reference sequence). V was trimmed by 2 bases and J by 8 bases, leaving 6 bases between them. The CDR3 is CAWSKVGELFF. The CDR3 DNA reads TGTGCCTGGAGTAAAGTAGGGGAGCTGTTTTTT.

Written as DNA, the CDR3 is TGCAGTGCTAGGGACAAATCTAGCACAGATACGCAGTATTTT. Translation: CSARDKSSTDTQYF. The rearrangement uses TRBV20-1 and TRBJ2-3; possible D gene TRBD1, 5 bases. Germline assignment: CDR1 DFQATT and CDR2 SNEGSKA (reference sequence). The V end was cut by 3 bases, the J end by 0 bases, with 10 bases between. This CDR3 has 14 amino acids.

This clonotype was recorded many times. This rearrangement joins TRBV2 to TRBJ2-5; TRBD2 aligns across 11 bases. CDR3 size: 16 residues. Germline V CDR1 and CDR2: SNHLY, FYNNEI. The ends lost 5 bases at V and 0 bases at J; junction bases unmatched: 5. The CDR3 spells CASSTRLAGYQETQYF. The CDR3 DNA follows: TGTGCCAGCAGTACCCGACTAGCGGGGTACCAAGAGACCCAGTACTTC. The whole variable domain, filled in from reference TRBV2 and TRBJ2-5, reads EPEVTQTPSHQVTQMGQEVILRCVPISNHLYFYWYRQILGQKVEFLVSFYNNEISEKSEIFDDQFSVERPDGSNFTLKIRSTKLEDSAMYFCASSTRLAGYQETQYFGPGTRLLVL.

J is TRBJ1-6 and V is TRBV5-1; D is undetermined. CDR1 SGHRS and CDR2 YFSETQ come from the germline V gene. The CDR3 covers 15 residues. Trimming left V 4 bases short and J 7 bases short, with 15 bases between. For the CDR3, the DNA is TGCGCCAGCAGCGCGGATCCGGGAAACAATTCACCCCTCCACTTT. Translating it yields CASSADPGNNSPLHF.